These 23 T cell receptor beta chains share one sample of origin, sequenced in a study of T cell responses to AZD1222 COVID-19 vaccine. Clones were sequenced by immunoSEQ multiplex PCR, and TCRdb holds only the in-frame ones, with some missing. The table records 150,000 to 200,000 clones, about 90% of them present only once. The specimen comprised peripheral blood, sampled on day 0 of AZD1222 vaccination. The source is an adult in good health.

The J gene is TRBJ2-1, the V gene TRBV6-1, with D perhaps matching TRBD1 (5 bases). V shed 2 bases and J shed 8 bases, with 13 bases lying between them. Germline V gives CDR1 MNHNS, CDR2 SASEGT. This CDR3 region has 14 residues. CDR3 nucleotides: TGTGCCAGCAGTGAACCAGGGTCGAGGCATGAGCAGTTCTTC. Translated: CASSEPGSRHEQFF.

This sequence joins TRBV5-6 and TRBJ1-4; 9 bases fit TRBD1. V was clipped by 3 bases and J by 4 bases; unmatched bases: 4. The CDR3 loop spans 15 amino acids. Germline V gene lookup returns CDR1 SGHDT and CDR2 YYEEEE. As DNA, the CDR3 is TGTGCCAGCAGCTCCTGGACAGGGGATAATGAAAAACTGTTTTTT. As protein: CASSSWTGDNEKLFF. Full variable domain (remainder filled in from reference TRBV5-6 and TRBJ1-4): DAGVTQSPTHLIKTRGQQVTLRCSPKSGHDTVSWYQQALGQGPQFIFQYYEEEERQRGNFPDRFSGHQFPNYSSELNVNALLLGDSALYLCASSSWTGDNEKLFFGSGTQLSVL.

The rearrangement links TRBV30 to TRBJ1-5; D unresolved. The CDR3 has 13 residues. V lost 2 bases and J 2 bases, leaving 7 bases between the germline ends. CDR1 and CDR2 (germline): GTSNPN, SVGIG (reference sequence). The CDR3 loop is CAWSLSRNQPQHF. CDR3 DNA: TGTGCCTGGAGTTTATCGCGCAATCAGCCCCAGCATTTT.

The CDR3 loop reads CSVEGAKNIQYF. CDR3 nucleotides: TGCAGCGTAGAGGGAGCGAAAAACATTCAGTACTTC. The genes are TRBV29-1 and TRBJ2-4; maybe TRBD2 (5 bases). The CDR3 totals 12 residues. Germline-derived CDR1 and CDR2 are SQVTM and ANQGSEA. Trimming took off 6 bases at V and 4 bases at J, with 10 bases between the two ends. Using reference TRBV29-1 and TRBJ2-4 for the parts outside the CDR3, the full variable domain is SAVISQKPSRDICQRGTSLTIQCQVDSQVTMMFWYRQQPGQSLTLIATANQGSEATYESGFVIDKFPISRPNLTFSTLTVSNMSPEDSSIYLCSVEGAKNIQYFGAGTRLSVL.

A few counts support this clone. V and J are TRBV19 and TRBJ1-1; no clear D. With 7 bases removed from V and 0 bases from J, the gap between germline ends came to 9 bases. Germline V lookup: CDR1 LNHDA, CDR2 SQIVND (reference sequence). There are 13 residues in the CDR3. CDR3 protein: CASTPAVNTEAFF. The CDR3 nucleotides read TGTGCCAGTACACCAGCAGTGAACACTGAAGCTTTCTTT.

V gene TRBV5-1 combines with J gene TRBJ2-1, with D perhaps matching TRBD1 (5 bases). The CDR3 loop spans 14 amino acids. Trimming took off 0 bases at V and 4 bases at J, with 8 bases between the two ends. The germline V gene encodes CDR1 SGHRS and CDR2 YFSETQ. The CDR3: CASSLGRQYNEQFF. The CDR3 nucleotides are TGCGCCAGCAGCTTGGGGCGACAGTACAATGAGCAGTTCTTC.

The V and J genes are TRBV2 and TRBJ1-4, with unresolved D. From germline, CDR1 is SNHLY and CDR2 FYNNEI. Trimming took off 6 bases at V and 5 bases at J, with 16 bases between the two ends. This CDR3 contains 15 residues. DNA for the CDR3: TGTGCCAGCAGGCAGACAAAAACACCGAATGAAAAACTGTTTTTT. It specifies CASRQTKTPNEKLFF.

The chain employs TRBV27 and TRBJ2-7; possible D gene TRBD1, 5 bases. From germline, CDR1 is MNHEY and CDR2 SMNVEV (reference sequence). CDR3 length: 15 residues. The V gene lost 3 bases and the J gene lost 2 bases, with 14 bases spanning the gap. The CDR3 reads CASSLRAIGAYEQYF. DNA of the CDR3: TGTGCCAGCAGTTTGAGAGCGATAGGGGCCTACGAGCAGTACTTC.

This clone occurred once. The chain carries TRBV24-1 and TRBJ1-4; 10 nucleotides agree with TRBD1. With 4 bases clipped from V and 5 bases from J, the junction kept 3 bases outside the gene matches. The germline V gene has CDR1 KGHDR and CDR2 SFDVKD. The CDR3 contains 15 residues. CDR3 region: CATSDPGQGNEKLFF. CDR3 DNA: TGTGCCACCAGTGACCCGGGACAGGGGAATGAAAAACTGTTTTTT.

The chain recombines TRBV4-1 with TRBJ2-2; D might be TRBD2 (5 bases). The CDR3 runs to 15 residues. The germline V gene encodes CDR1 MGHRA and CDR2 YSYEKL. The germline V and J ends were trimmed by 1 base and 4 bases, with 10 bases remaining between them. In DNA form, the CDR3 reads TGCGCCAGCAGCCAAGTCCGGGGTCGCACCGGGGAGCTGTTTTTT. It translates to CASSQVRGRTGELFF.

This sequence joins TRBV19 and TRBJ2-7; 7 nucleotides agree with TRBD1. From germline, CDR1 is LNHDA and CDR2 SQIVND (reference sequence). Germline trimming cut 3 bases from V and 3 bases from J; bases unmatched to any gene: 5. The CDR3 is 14 residues long. The CDR3 loop is CASSIGTASYEQYF. The CDR3 DNA reads TGTGCCAGTAGTATCGGGACAGCCAGCTACGAGCAGTACTTC.

A single count supports this clone. The chain is built from TRBV19 and TRBJ1-2, with 8 bases lining up with TRBD1. The length of the CDR3 is 14 residues. In germline, CDR1 is LNHDA, CDR2 SQIVND (reference sequence). V trimming: 6 bases; J trimming: 8 bases; junction bases outside the gene matches: 11. The CDR3, as DNA: TGTGCCAGTAGGATGGGACAGGACACACGGGGCTACACCTTC. It yields the protein CASRMGQDTRGYTF.

Comment on this clone: Lacking the conserved final phenylalanine or tryptophan, this CDR3 likely reflects a read error. It is unclear where the CDR3 begins or ends on the DNA, so no DNA is shown, and the CDR3 is as TCRdb lists it. The chain is built from TRBV2 and TRBJ2-7. Germline CDR1 SNHLY, CDR2 FYNNEI. The CDR3 length is 11 residues, termini included. The CDR3 here is CASSEPLTWAL.

The V call is TRBV4-2, the J call TRBJ2-7; 7 bases map to TRBD2. The CDR3 spans 16 residues. Germline V gene data show CDR1 as LGHNA and CDR2 as YNFKEQ. Germline trimming cut 5 bases from V and 0 bases from J; bases unmatched to any gene: 10. The CDR3 DNA reads as TGTGCCAGCAGCGGCCCAGCCCGGGGGGTCTCCTACGAGCAGTACTTC. This gives the protein CASSGPARGVSYEQYF.

The CDR3 sequence: CASRTAPDSYGYTF. CDR3 sequence (DNA): TGTGCCAGCAGAACGGCACCGGACAGCTATGGCTACACCTTC. The V and J genes are TRBV6-5 and TRBJ1-2; D is perhaps TRBD1 (6 bases). The V and J ends lost 6 bases and 4 bases respectively, with 15 bases between them. Germline loops: CDR1 MNHEY, CDR2 SVGAGI. This CDR3 has 14 amino acids.

J is TRBJ2-3 and V is TRBV28; tentatively, D is TRBD1 or TRBD2 (5 bases each). This CDR3 comprises 13 residues. V was pared by 7 bases and J by 1 base, with 9 bases between. Germline-derived CDR1 and CDR2 are MDHEN and SYDVKM. CDR3 residues: CASTQGGTDTQYF. For the CDR3, the DNA is TGTGCCAGCACCCAGGGAGGCACAGATACGCAGTATTTT.

The V call is TRBV3-1 (or the pseudogene TRBV3-2), the J call TRBJ1-5; 7 bases align to TRBD1. The CDR3 consists of 13 residues. Germline trimming cut 4 bases from V and 6 bases from J; bases unmatched to any gene: 3. The V gene's germline CDR1 is LGHDT and CDR2 YNNKEL (reference sequence). In DNA, the CDR3 is TGTGCCAGCAGCCGACAGGGTCTTCAGCCCCAGCATTTT. It specifies CASSRQGLQPQHF.

The rearrangement uses TRBV12-3 or TRBV12-4 and TRBJ2-3, with D possibly being TRBD2 (6 bases). This CDR3 is 13 amino acids long. Deletions cut 2 bases from V and 7 bases from J, with 10 bases between. The CDR3, as DNA: TGTGCCAGCAGTTTATTTCGGGAGAATACGCAGTATTTT. This translates into CASSLFRENTQYF.

V usage is TRBV14 and J usage is TRBJ1-3; TRBD1 might be the D (5 bases). The germline V gene has CDR1 SGHDN and CDR2 FVKESK. CDR3 length: 14 residues. V was shortened by 1 base and J by 1 base, with 5 bases between the two germline ends. The CDR3: CASSQGTSGNTIYF. The CDR3 nucleotides are TGTGCCAGCAGCCAAGGGACATCTGGAAACACCATATATTTT.

The gene calls are TRBV28 and TRBJ1-2; D not certain. The germline gives CDR1 MDHEN, CDR2 SYDVKM. The germline V and J ends were trimmed by 6 bases and 8 bases, with 13 bases remaining between them. CDR3 length: 12 amino acids. CDR3 sequence reads: CASSLVREGYTF. The CDR3 DNA is TGTGCCAGCAGCCTGGTGAGGGAAGGCTACACCTTC.

This sequence joins TRBV24-1 and TRBJ1-1; 12 bases agree with TRBD1. Germline V gene sequence: CDR1 KGHDR, CDR2 SFDVKD. Germline trimming cut 10 bases from V and 4 bases from J; bases unmatched to any gene: 9. This CDR3 comprises 15 residues. For the CDR3, the DNA is TGTGCCACAGTGGGACAGGGGGCGCGAGGCACTGAAGCTTTCTTT. This gives the protein CATVGQGARGTEAFF.

This chain connects TRBV5-1 to TRBJ1-2; 7 bases are shared with TRBD1. V lost 0 bases, J lost 4 bases, and 6 bases stayed unmatched. Germline assignment: CDR1 SGHRS and CDR2 YFSETQ. There are 15 residues in the CDR3. The CDR3 region has the DNA TGCGCCAGCAGCTTGGGTACAGGGGTCTCCTATGGCTACACCTTC. This sequence encodes CASSLGTGVSYGYTF. Based on the CDR3 plus reference TRBV5-1 and TRBJ1-2, the full variable domain is KAGVTQTPRYLIKTRGQQVTLSCSPISGHRSVSWYQQTPGQGLQFLFEYFSETQRNKGNFPGRFSGRQFSNSRSEMNVSTLELGDSALYLCASSLGTGVSYGYTFGSGTRLTVV.

The J gene is TRBJ1-4, the V gene TRBV19; no firm D call. The CDR3 consists of 16 residues. Germline CDR1 LNHDA, CDR2 SQIVND (reference sequence). The V and J ends lost 5 bases and 0 bases respectively, with 13 bases between them. The CDR3, as DNA: TGTGCCAGTAGTCCGGAGAGGGATGCAACTAATGAAAAACTGTTTTTT. Its protein product is CASSPERDATNEKLFF.